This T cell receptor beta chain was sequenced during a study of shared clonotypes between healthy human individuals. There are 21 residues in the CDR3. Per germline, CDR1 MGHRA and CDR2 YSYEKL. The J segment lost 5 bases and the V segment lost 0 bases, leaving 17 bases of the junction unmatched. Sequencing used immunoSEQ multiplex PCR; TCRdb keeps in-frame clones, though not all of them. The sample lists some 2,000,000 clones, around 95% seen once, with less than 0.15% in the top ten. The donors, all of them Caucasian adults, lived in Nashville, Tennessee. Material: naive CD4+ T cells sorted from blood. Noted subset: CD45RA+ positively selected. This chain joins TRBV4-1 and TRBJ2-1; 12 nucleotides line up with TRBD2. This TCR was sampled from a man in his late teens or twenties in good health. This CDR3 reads CASSQDPPSGRGYRFDNEQFF. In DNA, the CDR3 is TGCGCCAGCAGCCAAGATCCCCCTAGCGGGAGGGGCTATAGGTTCGACAATGAGCAGTTCTTC.